The 16 T cell receptor beta chains below come from one sample, sequenced in a study of T cell changes during pregnancy in multiple sclerosis. Generated by immunoSEQ multiplex PCR, the TCRdb table keeps only in-frame clones and is missing some. The sample has about 44,000 clones, roughly 92% seen once; the top ten hold roughly 0.7%. Here the sequenced sample was CD4+ T cells from peripheral blood mononuclear cells, taken in the first trimester of pregnancy. The receptor set was obtained from a female donor with multiple sclerosis, enrolled in a pregnancy study.

This chain joins TRBV5-6 and TRBJ1-5, with D unresolved. This CDR3 contains 16 residues. From germline, CDR1 is SGHDT and CDR2 YYEEEE. The V and J ends lost 4 bases and 8 bases respectively, with 22 bases between them. The CDR3 loop is CASSLGRGLREEPQHF. The DNA for the CDR3 is TGTGCCAGCAGCCTGGGGAGAGGGTTGAGGGAGGAGCCCCAGCATTTT.

This clone was picked up one time. This chain joins TRBV19 and TRBJ2-5; 7 bases map to TRBD1. V lost 3 bases to trimming and J lost 2 bases; unmatched junction nucleotides: 3. Germline lookup yields CDR1 LNHDA and CDR2 SQIVND (reference sequence). The length of the CDR3 is 14 residues. The CDR3 loop reads CASSMMDRQETQYF. The CDR3, as DNA: TGTGCCAGTAGTATGATGGACAGGCAAGAGACCCAGTACTTC.

J is TRBJ2-1 and V is TRBV7-3, with TRBD2 matching 7 bases. This CDR3 region has 15 residues. Germline CDR1 is SGHTA and CDR2 is FQGTGA. The V and J ends lost 3 bases and 5 bases, in that order; junction bases with no gene match: 7. The CDR3 nucleotides read TGTGCCAGCAGCTTGGTACTAGCGATGGACAATGAGCAGTTCTTC. It specifies CASSLVLAMDNEQFF.

V usage is TRBV18 and J usage is TRBJ2-3, with 11 bases lining up with TRBD2. This CDR3 is built from 16 residues. After removal of 1 base from V and 2 bases from J, the junction contained 2 bases not matched to a gene. Germline loops: CDR1 KGHSH, CDR2 LQKENI. The CDR3 DNA reads TGTGCCAGCTCACCACTAGCGGGAGGGTACACAGATACGCAGTATTTT. As protein: CASSPLAGGYTDTQYF.

The V gene is TRBV28, the J gene TRBJ1-2; no definite D call. The CDR3 loop spans 16 amino acids. Trimming left V 6 bases short and J 2 bases short, with 19 bases between. Germline V gene data show CDR1 as MDHEN and CDR2 as SYDVKM. The CDR3 coding sequence is TGTGCCAGCAGCCCCGCCGGACTACGGGTCAACTATGGCTACACCTTC. It translates to CASSPAGLRVNYGYTF.

The V call is TRBV30, the J call TRBJ1-2; D perhaps matches TRBD1 (6 bases). This CDR3 has 15 amino acids. V was shortened by 1 base and J by 2 bases, with 14 bases between the two germline ends. Germline-derived CDR1 and CDR2 are GTSNPN and SVGIG (reference sequence). The CDR3 loop reads CAWSGSVRGNYGYTF. Here the CDR3 DNA reads TGTGCCTGGAGTGGATCGGTCAGGGGAAACTATGGCTACACCTTC.

This rearrangement joins TRBV27 to TRBJ2-1; 12 bases align to TRBD2. V lost 5 bases to trimming and J lost 5 bases; unmatched junction nucleotides: 4. This CDR3 is built from 15 residues. Germline CDR1 MNHEY, CDR2 SMNVEV (reference sequence). DNA for the CDR3: TGTGCCAGCAGTAGGACTAGCGGGACGAACAATGAGCAGTTCTTC. Translated, it gives CASSRTSGTNNEQFF.

V usage is TRBV27 and J usage is TRBJ2-1, with 9 bases lining up with TRBD2. The length of the CDR3 is 14 residues. Looked up from germline, CDR1 is MNHEY and CDR2 is SMNVEV (reference sequence). V dropped 7 bases and J dropped 2; count of bases not matched to a gene: 3. CDR3 bases: TGTGCCAGCACCTTAGCGGGAGCCTACAATGAGCAGTTCTTC. Its protein product is CASTLAGAYNEQFF.

The genes are TRBV5-4 and TRBJ2-1; D may be TRBD2 (5 bases). The CDR3 contains 16 residues. The germline CDR1 and CDR2 sequences are SGHNT and YYREEE (reference sequence). Trimming cost V 0 bases and J 0 bases, with 10 bases left between them. The CDR3 DNA sequence: TGTGCCAGCAGCTTGGGGACTTTCAGCTCCTACAATGAGCAGTTCTTC. It translates to CASSLGTFSSYNEQFF.

This clone was detected once. The V call is TRBV7-2, the J call TRBJ2-3, with a tentative D call TRBD1 (6 bases). V shed 2 bases and J shed 15 bases, with 15 bases lying between them. The CDR3 has 12 amino acids. CDR1 is SGHTA, CDR2 FQGNSA, per germline. CDR3 residues: CASSLQGPNQYF. Written as DNA, the CDR3 is TGTGCCAGCAGCTTACAGGGGCCGAACCAATATTTT.

The rearrangement uses TRBV4-2 and TRBJ2-1; TRBD2 might be the D (5 bases). V was shortened by 0 bases and J by 4 bases, with 10 bases between the two germline ends. The CDR3 is 15 amino acids. Germline V CDR1 and CDR2: LGHNA, YNFKEQ. The CDR3 DNA is TGTGCCAGCAGCCAAGATCTCGGGATATACAATGAGCAGTTCTTC. It codes for CASSQDLGIYNEQFF.

The CDR3 spells CASSLGLAGPTSSVTQYF. DNA for the CDR3: TGTGCCAGCAGCTTAGGACTAGCGGGACCGACAAGCAGTGTTACGCAGTATTTT. The gene calls are TRBV11-3 and TRBJ2-3; 11 nucleotides align to TRBD2. V lost 1 base, J lost 8 bases, and 14 bases stayed unmatched. This CDR3 spans 18 amino acids. The germline V gene encodes CDR1 SGHNT and CDR2 YENEEA.

V usage is TRBV27 and J usage is TRBJ2-1, with TRBD2 matching 13 bases. V gave up 6 bases and J gave up 6 bases; unmatched junction bases: 11. The germline CDR1 and CDR2 sequences are MNHEY and SMNVEV (reference sequence). The CDR3 is made up of 17 amino acids. The DNA for the CDR3 is TGTGCCAGCAGCTGGAGGTCTCGACTAGCGGGAGGCAATGAGCAGTTCTTC. It specifies CASSWRSRLAGGNEQFF.

The chain joins TRBV7-9 to TRBJ1-1, with TRBD1 matching over 12 bases. Unmatched junction bases numbered 6, after V lost 5 bases and J lost 2 bases. The CDR3 is 16 residues long. CDR1 is SEHNR and CDR2 is FQNEAQ in the germline V gene (reference sequence). The CDR3 here is CASSHRDRGQNTEAFF. In DNA form, the CDR3 reads TGTGCCAGCAGCCACCGGGACAGGGGGCAAAACACTGAAGCTTTCTTT.

To note about this clone: Other DNA sequences from this sample encode an identical CDR3 as well. This sequence joins TRBV27 and TRBJ2-7; 10 bases agree with TRBD2. Germline V gene lookup returns CDR1 MNHEY and CDR2 SMNVEV (reference sequence). This CDR3 has 15 amino acids. V trimming: 8 bases; J trimming: 4 bases; junction bases outside the gene matches: 11. Written as DNA, the CDR3 is TGTGCCAGCCGGGCTAGCGGGAGTAGGTTTTACGAGCAGTACTTC. Encoded protein: CASRASGSRFYEQYF.

The J gene is TRBJ1-4, the V gene TRBV14; 10 nucleotides line up with TRBD1. The V gene's germline CDR1 is SGHDN and CDR2 FVKESK. V gave up 4 bases and J gave up 3 bases; unmatched junction bases: 5. The CDR3 runs to 16 residues. This CDR3 reads CASSRTGGSANEKLFF. Written as DNA, the CDR3 is TGTGCCAGCAGCCGGACAGGGGGATCGGCTAATGAAAAACTGTTTTTT.